The sequence of this TCR beta chain was determined in a study of identifying expanded T cells in peripheral blood (dated by TCRdb to the late 2010s). A note on the overall study: Separate aliquots of the same genomic DNA pool were sequenced to produce technical replicates, and four replicates were compared in pairs. The paper's findings and limits, for the study overall: Variance in clone template counts between approximately two-week samples significantly increased with total template count across all healthy donors. The authors expected biological variance in healthy repertoires might increase further over much longer intervals such as months to years. Both the number of clones called differentially abundant and the false-positive rate were significantly reduced by the beta-binomial model across all healthy-donor time intervals. The binomial model flagged around 1.1 differentially abundant clones between technical replicates, compared with approximately 15 over approximately two weeks and approximately 18 over about four weeks.

Details on this clone: Its antigen remains unidentified. The germline gene is not matched at one end of the junction; a read error may be the cause.

The germline V gene (reference sequence) yields MNHEY for CDR1 and SMNVEV for CDR2. The CDR3 runs 16 amino acids, cysteine and phenylalanine included. The kept DNA is CDR3 alone, 48 bases in frame from the first base. TCRbeta CDR3 regions were profiled by bias-controlled multiplex PCR amplification of genomic DNA with the immunoSEQ Assay. As for the authors' bioinformatics: The absolute abundance of each unique TCRbeta CDR3 region was quantified after sequences were collapsed and filtered. Differential abundance was tested with a binomial (Fisher-equivalent) model and with a beta-binomial model adding time-dependent variance fitted from healthy donors. Clones with fewer than 5 combined templates were excluded, and clones with Benjamini-Hochberg FDR below 0.01 were called differentially abundant. Using the form v = (b*log(k)+a)^2, the beta-binomial variance was modeled as a function of the total template count across the two samples. TCRdb re-hosts the immuneACCESS table, in-frame sequences only. Its copies lack some clones; in the studies checked, an unresolved V gene accounts for under half of them, and the cause for the rest is not known. Clone size and the V and J calls come from that table; the DNA yielded D and trimming. This sample comprises tens of thousands of clones, 80% to 90% of them detected only once. Of the sample, roughly 4.4% is held by the ten largest clones.

During the collection period, no immune events, such as infections, were documented for the healthy donors. Healthy-donor blood repertoires served as a training cohort to calibrate time-dependent variance in a beta-binomial model of T-cell clone differential abundance. There were roughly 10 healthy donors in the training cohort, of whom 3 were female and 7 were male. On average the donors were approximately 40 years old, and their ages spanned roughly 25 to 70 years. Obtained from a commercial supplier, whole blood was collected from each healthy donor at three time points set two to three weeks apart. Genomic DNA was extracted from unsorted whole blood for immunosequencing.

The specimen was blood. This chain is built from TRBV27 and TRBJ1-2; matching of 6 bases hints at TRBD1 as the D gene. The source is a person aged 18 to 75 in good health. The CDR3 region has the sequence CASRVELGAFNYGYAF. The DNA is TGTGCCAGCAGAGTCGAATTGGGGGCCTTCAACTATGGCTACGCCTTC.